This record looks at one T cell receptor beta chain sequence and its context. Its antigen is undetermined. The CDR3 contains 16 residues. With 6 bases removed from V and 2 bases from J, the gap between germline ends came to 19 bases. CDR1 is MNHNS, CDR2 SASEGT, per germline. The memory fraction was CD4+CD45RO+CD25- cells. Constant-region reverse primers amplified full-length variable regions, followed by semi-nested Nested Universal Primer A PCR. TCRdb fed the 5' RACE reads into MiXCR, producing one record per CDR3 protein. The sample has 60,000 to 65,000 distinct CDR3 sequences, 22% seen once. Study-level findings and limits: Tumor Treg TCRs overlapped most with tumor naive CD4+ cells. Tumor memory CD4+ T cell TCR gene usage clustered with blood and lymph node memory CD4+ cells and lymph node naive CD4+ cells.

The V and J genes are TRBV6-1 and TRBJ2-5, with D possibly being TRBD1 or TRBD2 (5 bases each). The specimen sequenced was memory CD4+ T cells sorted from a lymph node. Indicated subset: memory CD4+ T cells, CD4+CD45RO+CD25-. The sequence came from a female donor with breast cancer. The CDR3 region has the DNA TGTGCCAGCAGACCCAGAGGGGCTACGGAGCAAGAGACCCAGTACTTC. Its translation: CASRPRGATEQETQYF.